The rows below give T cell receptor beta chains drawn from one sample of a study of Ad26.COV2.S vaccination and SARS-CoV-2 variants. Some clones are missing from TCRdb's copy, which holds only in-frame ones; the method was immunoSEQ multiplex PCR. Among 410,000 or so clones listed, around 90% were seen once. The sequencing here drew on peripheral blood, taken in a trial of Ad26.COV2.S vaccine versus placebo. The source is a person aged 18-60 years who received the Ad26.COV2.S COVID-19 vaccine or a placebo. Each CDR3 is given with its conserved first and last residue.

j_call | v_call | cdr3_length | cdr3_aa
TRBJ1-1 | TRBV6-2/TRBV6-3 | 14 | CASSHGHVNTEAFF
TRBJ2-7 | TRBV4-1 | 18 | CASSQVGGRTLTAGEQYF
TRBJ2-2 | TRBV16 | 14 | CASSQEGNTGELFF
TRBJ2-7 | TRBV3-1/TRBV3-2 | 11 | CASSRTYEQYF
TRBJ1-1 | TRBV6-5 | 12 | CASSRSNTEAFF
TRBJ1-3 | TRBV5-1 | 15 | CASSLAWGAENTIYF
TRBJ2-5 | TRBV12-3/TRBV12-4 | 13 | CASSLSRFETQYF
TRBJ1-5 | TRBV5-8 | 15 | CASSFGTGLNQPQHF
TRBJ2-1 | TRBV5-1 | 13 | CASSYGVYNEQFF
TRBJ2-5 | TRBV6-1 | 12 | CASSERHETQYF
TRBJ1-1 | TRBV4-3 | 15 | CASSQVSAGNTEAFF
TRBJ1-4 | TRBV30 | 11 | CAWSVSQKLFF
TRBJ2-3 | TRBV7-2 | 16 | CASSLWHGSSTDTQYF
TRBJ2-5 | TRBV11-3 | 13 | CASSPTGQETQYF